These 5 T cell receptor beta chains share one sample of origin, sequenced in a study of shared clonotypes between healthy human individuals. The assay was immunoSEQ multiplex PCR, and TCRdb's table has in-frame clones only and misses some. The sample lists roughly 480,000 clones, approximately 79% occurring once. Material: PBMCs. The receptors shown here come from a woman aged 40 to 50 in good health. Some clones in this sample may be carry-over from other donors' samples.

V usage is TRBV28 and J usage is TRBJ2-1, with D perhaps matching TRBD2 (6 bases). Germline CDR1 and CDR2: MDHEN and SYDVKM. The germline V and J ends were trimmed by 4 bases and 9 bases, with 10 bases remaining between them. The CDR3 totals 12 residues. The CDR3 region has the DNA TGTGCCAGCAGTTCGGGGGATCTTGAGCAGTTCTTC. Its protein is CASSSGDLEQFF.

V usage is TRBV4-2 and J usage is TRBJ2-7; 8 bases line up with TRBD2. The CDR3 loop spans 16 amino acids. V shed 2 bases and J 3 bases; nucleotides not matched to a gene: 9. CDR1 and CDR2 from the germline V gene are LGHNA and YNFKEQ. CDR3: CASSQSYSGSSYEQYF. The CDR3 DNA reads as TGTGCCAGCAGCCAATCGTACAGCGGGAGTAGCTACGAGCAGTACTTC.

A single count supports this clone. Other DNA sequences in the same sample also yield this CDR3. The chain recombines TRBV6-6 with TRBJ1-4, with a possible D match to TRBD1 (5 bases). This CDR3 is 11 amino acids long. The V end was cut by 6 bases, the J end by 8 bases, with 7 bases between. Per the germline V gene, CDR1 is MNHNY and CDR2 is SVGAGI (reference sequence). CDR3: CASSRQEKLFF. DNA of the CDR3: TGTGCCAGCAGCCGACAGGAAAAACTGTTTTTT.

CDR3 loop: CASSSFGRAGGGTEAFF. In DNA, the CDR3 is TGTGCCAGCAGTTCCTTCGGAAGGGCAGGGGGAGGAACTGAAGCTTTCTTT. The chain combines TRBV28 with TRBJ1-1, with TRBD1 matching over 7 bases. CDR1 is MDHEN, CDR2 SYDVKM, per germline. V dropped 4 bases and J dropped 5; count of bases not matched to a gene: 16. The CDR3 loop spans 17 amino acids.

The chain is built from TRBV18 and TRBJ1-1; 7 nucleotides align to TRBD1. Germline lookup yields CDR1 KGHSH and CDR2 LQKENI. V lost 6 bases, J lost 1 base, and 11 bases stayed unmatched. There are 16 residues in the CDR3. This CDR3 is CASSQGQGEGNTEAFF. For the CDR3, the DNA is TGTGCCAGCTCCCAAGGGCAGGGGGAAGGGAACACTGAAGCTTTCTTT.